Sequencing of this T cell receptor beta chain was carried out in a study of persistence of HIV-infected CD4 T cells. Anti-CD3/anti-CD28 beads served as a nonspecific positive control stimulus. Sorting selected CD4+ T cells upregulating both CD40 ligand and CD69. The libraries were made with immunoSEQ version 4 in survey mode. TCRdb keeps only in-frame clones here, not all; method: immunoSEQ multiplex PCR. The repertoire holds about 46,000 clones, over 80% seen once, with more than 2.5% in the top ten. Worth noting for this clone: Its antigen is not known.

Points from the study as a whole: Proviral oligoclonality tracked with TCR oligoclonality within the same sorted cells. Antigen-responding cells were enriched for degenerate expanded CDR3beta sequences.

CDR1 is LGHDT, CDR2 YNNKEL, per germline (reference sequence). V lost 0 bases, J lost 6 bases, and 11 bases lay in between. The CDR3 consists of 14 residues. The chain has TRBV3-1 (or the pseudogene TRBV3-2) and TRBJ1-2, with TRBD1 as a possible D gene (5 bases). Sequenced here: CD4+ T cells sorted from PBMCs after roughly 18-hour stimulation, sampled from a patient who received antiretroviral therapy. This TCR came from an adult woman with HIV who was CMV-seropositive. The CDR3: CASSQEEGPHGYTF. DNA for the CDR3: TGTGCCAGCAGCCAAGAAGAGGGACCCCATGGCTACACCTTC.